This T cell receptor beta chain was captured by sequencing in a study of T-cell reconstitution after alpha-beta-depleted transplantation in children. It was with unique molecular identifiers that the TCRbeta library was prepared. TCRdb called the PCR reads again in MiXCR, with one record for every CDR3 protein. The table shows 240,000 or so distinct CDR3 sequences, with around 7.5% occurring only once. This clonotype was seen at least ten times. The CDR3 extends over 13 amino acids. Trimming removed 6 bases at V and 1 base at J, with 13 bases between. The germline V gene has CDR1 DFQATT and CDR2 SNEGSKA (reference sequence).

The TCR originated in a male patient aged 10 to 17 who had a stem cell transplant for acute lymphoblastic leukemia, so the T cells may come from the graft donor. This sample comprised PBMCs, mostly from graft donor cells, obtained 180 days after TCRalphabeta/CD19-depleted stem cell transplant. The gene calls are TRBV20-1 and TRBJ2-7; D may be TRBD1 (6 bases). CDR3 region: CSASRQESYEQYF. CDR3 sequence (DNA): TGCAGTGCCAGCAGACAGGAGTCCTACGAGCAGTACTTC.